This entry is about one T cell receptor beta chain. This sample was taken from a study of blood T cell repertoires in COVID-19. Study as a whole: Samples representing acute and convalescent COVID-19 were sourced from the United States, Italy and Spain. From T cells, B-cell-depleted T cells, or PBMCs came the material, which was cDNA or gDNA.

This CDR3 contains 13 residues. Germline-derived CDR1 and CDR2 are MDHEN and SYDVKM. Trimming shortened V by 6 bases and J by 5 bases, and 13 bases separated the two germline ends. Followed longitudinally, the Seattle patients had been enrolled during active infection. Study processing details: For nucleated cells, counts were estimated from reference gene primer amplification. Some clones are missing from TCRdb's copy, which holds only in-frame ones; the method was immunoSEQ multiplex PCR. The V and J calls and clone size were taken over from that table, and D and trimming were inferred from the DNA. Among roughly 290,000 clones listed, 90% were seen once.

J is TRBJ1-2 and V is TRBV28, with TRBD1 as a possible D gene (6 bases). Sequenced input: peripheral blood. This TCR was recovered from a woman aged 30 to 39 with COVID-19, enrolled during active disease. The CDR3 DNA reads TGTGCCAGCAGCGCTACAGGGTGGTATGGCTACACCTTC. This gives the protein CASSATGWYGYTF.